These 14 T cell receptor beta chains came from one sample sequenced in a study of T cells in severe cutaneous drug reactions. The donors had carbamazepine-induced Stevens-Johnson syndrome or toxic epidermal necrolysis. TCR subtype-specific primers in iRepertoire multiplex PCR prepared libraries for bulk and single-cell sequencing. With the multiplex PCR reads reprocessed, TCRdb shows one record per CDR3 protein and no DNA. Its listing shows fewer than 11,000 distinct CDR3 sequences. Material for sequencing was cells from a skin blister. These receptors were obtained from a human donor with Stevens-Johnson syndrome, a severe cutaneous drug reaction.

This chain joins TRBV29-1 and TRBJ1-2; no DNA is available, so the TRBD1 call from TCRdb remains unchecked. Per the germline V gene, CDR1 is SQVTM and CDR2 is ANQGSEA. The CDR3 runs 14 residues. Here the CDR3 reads CSVVLGQGVYGYTF.

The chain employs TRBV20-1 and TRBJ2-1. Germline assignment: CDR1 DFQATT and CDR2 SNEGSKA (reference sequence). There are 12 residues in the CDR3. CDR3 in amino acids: CSVEPAYNEQFF.

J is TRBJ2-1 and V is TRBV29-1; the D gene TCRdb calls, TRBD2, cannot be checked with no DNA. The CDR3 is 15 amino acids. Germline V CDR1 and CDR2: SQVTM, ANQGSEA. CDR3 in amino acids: CSVPLYSGRGNEQFF.

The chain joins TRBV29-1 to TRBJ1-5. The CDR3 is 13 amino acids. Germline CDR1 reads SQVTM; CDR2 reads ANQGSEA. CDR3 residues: CSAVGVNNQPQHF.

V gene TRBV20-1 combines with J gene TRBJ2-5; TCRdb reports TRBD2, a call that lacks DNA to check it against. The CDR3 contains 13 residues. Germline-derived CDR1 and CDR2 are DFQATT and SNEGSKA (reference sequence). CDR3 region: CSAIQPPRETQYF.

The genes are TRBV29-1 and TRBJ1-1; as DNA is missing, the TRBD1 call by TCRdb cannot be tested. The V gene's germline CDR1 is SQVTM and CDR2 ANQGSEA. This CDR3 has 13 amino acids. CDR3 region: CSVRQGMNTEAFF. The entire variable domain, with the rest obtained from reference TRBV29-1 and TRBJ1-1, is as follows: SAVISQKPSRDICQRGTSLTIQCQVDSQVTMMFWYRQQPGQSLTLIATANQGSEATYESGFVIDKFPISRPNLTFSTLTVSNMSPEDSSIYLCSVRQGMNTEAFFGQGTRLTVV.

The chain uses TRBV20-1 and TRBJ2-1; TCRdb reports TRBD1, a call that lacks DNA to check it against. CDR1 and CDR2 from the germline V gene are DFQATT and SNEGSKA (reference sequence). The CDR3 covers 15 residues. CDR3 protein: CSASSRQGAKDEQFF.

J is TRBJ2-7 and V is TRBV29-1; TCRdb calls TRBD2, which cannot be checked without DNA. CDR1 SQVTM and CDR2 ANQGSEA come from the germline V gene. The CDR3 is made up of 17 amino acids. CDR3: CSVRIRLAGPSSYEQYF.

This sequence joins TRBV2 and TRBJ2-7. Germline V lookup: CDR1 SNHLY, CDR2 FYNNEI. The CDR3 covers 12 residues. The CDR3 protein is CASREGSAEQYF.

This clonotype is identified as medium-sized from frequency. The CDR3 loop reads CSAYRDVNTEAFF. V and J are TRBV20-1 and TRBJ1-1; TCRdb designates TRBD1, a call that cannot be tested without DNA. From germline, CDR1 is DFQATT and CDR2 SNEGSKA (reference sequence). The CDR3 covers 13 residues.

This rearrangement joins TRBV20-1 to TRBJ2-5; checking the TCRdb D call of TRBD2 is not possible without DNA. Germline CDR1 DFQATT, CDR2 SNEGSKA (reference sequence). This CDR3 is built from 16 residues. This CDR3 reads CSANGPFAGGAETQYF.

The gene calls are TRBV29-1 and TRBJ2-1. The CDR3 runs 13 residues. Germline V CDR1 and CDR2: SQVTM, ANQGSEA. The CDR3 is CSVEPVNGDEQFF.

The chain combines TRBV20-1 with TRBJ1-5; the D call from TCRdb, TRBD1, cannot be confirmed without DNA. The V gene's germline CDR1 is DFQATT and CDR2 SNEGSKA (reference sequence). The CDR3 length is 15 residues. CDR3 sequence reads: CSATPRDRSNQPQHF.

CDR3 protein: CSVRVANGQYF. The V call is TRBV20-1, the J call TRBJ2-7. The CDR3 runs 11 residues. The germline gives CDR1 DFQATT, CDR2 SNEGSKA (reference sequence).